Below are 29 T cell receptor beta chains sequenced from a single sample in a study of response to subunit inactivated influenza vaccine. Via MiXCR, TCRdb re-called the RT-PCR reads, giving one row per CDR3 protein. The sample includes a few hundred thousand distinct CDR3 sequences, approximately 7.8% seen only once; the top ten take over 10%. Sequenced here: PBMCs from blood, sampled 23 to 25 months after vaccination. The origin of the receptors is a man in his fifties or sixties who received an inactivated influenza vaccine.

V gene TRBV27 combines with J gene TRBJ1-2; D unclear. Germline V gene data show CDR1 as MNHEY and CDR2 as SMNVEV (reference sequence). CDR3 size: 13 residues. Trimming removed 4 bases at V and 2 bases at J, with 8 bases between. The CDR3 DNA is TGTGCCAGCAGTTCGGTCAAGAACTATGGCTACACCTTC. Translating gives CASSSVKNYGYTF.

Ten or more counts support this clonotype. The chain is built from TRBV20-1 and TRBJ1-3, with TRBD1 as a possible D gene (5 bases). From germline, CDR1 is DFQATT and CDR2 SNEGSKA (reference sequence). The CDR3 loop spans 13 amino acids. The V end lost 1 base, the J end lost 1 base, and 5 bases lay between the germline ends. Here the CDR3 DNA reads TGCAGTGCTAGAGGACAGTCTGGAAACACCATATATTTT. Translation: CSARGQSGNTIYF.

This clonotype turned up a few times. This rearrangement joins TRBV18 to TRBJ2-1, with no clear D. Germline CDR1 and CDR2: KGHSH and LQKENI. The V end was cut by 3 bases, the J end by 7 bases, with 13 bases between. The CDR3 length is 14 residues. The CDR3 is CASSPFVALNEQFF. Here the CDR3 DNA reads TGTGCCAGCTCACCTTTCGTTGCCTTAAATGAGCAGTTCTTC.

This clonotype has at least ten counts. The chain's CDR3 is CASSPREGSEQFF. Written as DNA, the CDR3 is TGTGCCAGCAGTCCGAGGGAGGGGAGTGAGCAGTTCTTC. The chain uses TRBV6-4 and TRBJ2-1; TRBD2 matches at 7 bases. Losses at the gene ends were 5 bases for V and 9 bases for J; bases not matched to a gene: 7. Looked up from germline, CDR1 is MRHNA and CDR2 is SNTAGT. This CDR3 spans 13 amino acids.

The chain links TRBV5-1 to TRBJ1-6, with 9 bases identical to TRBD1. Trimming removed 4 bases from V and 10 bases from J; junction bases left unmatched: 15. The CDR3 consists of 17 residues. Germline V gene sequence: CDR1 SGHRS, CDR2 YFSETQ. The CDR3 spells CASSRDRDVFSSSPLHF. CDR3 sequence (DNA): TGCGCCAGCAGCCGGGACAGGGACGTCTTTTCTTCCTCACCCCTCCACTTT.

This sequence joins TRBV7-9 and TRBJ2-5; D tentatively reads TRBD1 or TRBD2 (5 bases each). The CDR3 has 13 residues. Trimming left V 5 bases short and J 4 bases short, with 11 bases between. Per the germline V gene, CDR1 is SEHNR and CDR2 is FQNEAQ (reference sequence). This CDR3 reads CASSKEGLETQYF. Here the CDR3 DNA reads TGTGCCAGCAGCAAAGAGGGGTTAGAGACCCAGTACTTC.

The sample holds a few counts of this clonotype. The chain joins TRBV10-3 to TRBJ2-7; D call uncertain. V was cut by 3 bases and J by 0 bases, with 3 bases left in between. This CDR3 region has 12 residues. CDR1 ENHRY and CDR2 SYGVKD come from the germline V gene. The CDR3 is CAISDTSYEQYF. The CDR3 nucleotides are TGTGCCATCAGTGACACCTCCTACGAGCAGTACTTC.

The chain carries TRBV20-1 and TRBJ2-5; D gene unclear. Trimming stripped 6 bases from V and 5 bases from J, with 7 bases between. The germline V gene encodes CDR1 DFQATT and CDR2 SNEGSKA (reference sequence). The CDR3 is made up of 10 amino acids. The CDR3 is CSADYETQYF. In DNA form, the CDR3 reads TGCAGTGCGGATTATGAGACCCAGTACTTC.

The chain couples TRBV20-1 to TRBJ2-7; 7 positions match TRBD1. This CDR3 contains 14 residues. In germline, CDR1 is DFQATT, CDR2 SNEGSKA (reference sequence). The V and J ends lost 3 bases and 2 bases, in that order; junction bases with no gene match: 7. CDR3 DNA sequence: TGCAGTGCTAGCCTAGGGACAGCCGCCTACGAGCAGTACTTC. Encoded protein: CSASLGTAAYEQYF.

The chain is built from TRBV6-5 and TRBJ2-7; the D gene is possibly TRBD2 (6 bases). Germline lookup yields CDR1 MNHEY and CDR2 SVGAGI. The CDR3 extends over 14 amino acids. Trimming stripped 3 bases from V and 5 bases from J, with 14 bases between. CDR3 DNA sequence: TGTGCCAGCAGTTATGGAGGGAACGGCGACGAGCAGTACTTC. Translation gives CASSYGGNGDEQYF.

Ten or more counts support this clonotype. This chain links TRBV15 with TRBJ2-2; 12 bases are shared with TRBD2. There are 16 residues in the CDR3. The germline V gene encodes CDR1 LNHNV and CDR2 YYDKDF (reference sequence). J lost 7 bases, V lost 4 bases, and 7 bases had no gene match. The CDR3: CATSIGTSGLGGELFF. The CDR3 bases are TGTGCCACCAGCATCGGGACTAGCGGGTTAGGCGGGGAGCTGTTTTTT.

The chain carries TRBV15 and TRBJ1-1; unclear D gene. Per germline, CDR1 LNHNV and CDR2 YYDKDF (reference sequence). CDR3 length equals 14 residues. Trimming shortened V by 1 base and J by 1 base, and 7 bases separated the two germline ends. The CDR3 coding sequence is TGTGCCACCAGCAGAGGAGGGTCGAACACTGAAGCTTTCTTT. It encodes CATSRGGSNTEAFF.

This clonotype was counted ten times or more. V gene TRBV2 combines with J gene TRBJ1-1; D may be TRBD1 (6 bases). Germline lookup yields CDR1 SNHLY and CDR2 FYNNEI. The CDR3 is made up of 17 amino acids. V dropped 5 bases and J dropped 0 bases, with 19 bases sitting between them. In DNA, the CDR3 is TGTGCCAGCAGTCGGACAGCAGGAGGATTCATGAACACTGAAGCTTTCTTT. Translation: CASSRTAGGFMNTEAFF.

On this clonotype itself: Possible read error: a much larger clone is one base away. The chain couples TRBV20-1 to TRBJ2-3, with D unclear. Looked up from germline, CDR1 is DFQATT and CDR2 is SNEGSKA (reference sequence). The germline V and J ends were trimmed by 3 bases and 5 bases, with 6 bases remaining between them. The CDR3 loop spans 11 amino acids. CDR3 residues: CSASPVDTQYF. CDR3 DNA sequence: TGCAGTGCTAGTCCCGTAGATACGCAGTATTTT.

The V and J genes are TRBV5-6 and TRBJ2-7; 7 bases line up with TRBD2. The CDR3 totals 13 residues. CDR1 and CDR2 (germline): SGHDT, YYEEEE. V shed 1 base, J shed 8 bases, and the junction held 6 bases outside the gene matches. The CDR3 is CASSLFRREKQYF. As DNA, the CDR3 is TGTGCCAGCAGCTTGTTTCGGCGGGAGAAGCAGTACTTC.

This clonotype was seen repeatedly, ten times or more. The rearrangement joins TRBV7-9 to TRBJ1-1; perhaps TRBD1 as D (5 bases). Germline CDR1 and CDR2: SEHNR and FQNEAQ (reference sequence). The CDR3 runs to 13 residues. The V and J ends lost 4 bases and 4 bases respectively, with 10 bases between them. The CDR3 bases are TGTGCCAGCAGCTCGTTGGGGGGCACTGAAGCTTTCTTT. Amino acids: CASSSLGGTEAFF.

This clonotype was seen a few times. The chain links TRBV19 to TRBJ1-2; TRBD1 matches 8 bases. V was clipped by 5 bases and J by 8 bases; unmatched bases: 10. Germline lookup yields CDR1 LNHDA and CDR2 SQIVND (reference sequence). This CDR3 contains 14 residues. The CDR3 region is CASSPTGGSGGYTF. Here the CDR3 DNA reads TGTGCCAGTAGTCCTACAGGGGGATCTGGAGGCTACACCTTC.

This clonotype was seen at least ten times. This rearrangement joins TRBV12-3 or TRBV12-4 to TRBJ1-3; D is unclear. V was cut by 5 bases and J by 8 bases, with 16 bases left in between. The CDR3 length is 14 residues. The CDR3 DNA is TGTGCCAGCAGTATGAGGACCGCTGGGTACACCATATATTTT. As protein: CASSMRTAGYTIYF.

This clonotype showed up just a few times. The chain recombines TRBV6-5 with TRBJ2-1, with D possibly TRBD2 on 6 matching bases. The V end lost 3 bases, the J end lost 8 bases, and 17 bases lay between the germline ends. This CDR3 has 15 residues. Germline CDR1 reads MNHEY; CDR2 reads SVGAGI. The CDR3 loop is CASSYLERVKDEQFF. CDR3 bases: TGTGCCAGCAGTTATCTCGAGCGGGTCAAAGATGAGCAGTTCTTC.

This sequence joins TRBV4-2 and TRBJ1-5; maybe TRBD1 (5 bases). V shed 4 bases and J shed 1 base, with 11 bases lying between them. The germline CDR1 and CDR2 sequences are LGHNA and YNFKEQ. CDR3 length: 15 residues. In DNA, the CDR3 is TGTGCCAGCAGCCCCGTGGGGGACAGCAATCAGCCCCAGCATTTT. Protein sequence: CASSPVGDSNQPQHF.

The chain employs TRBV6-4 and TRBJ2-1, with 8 bases that match TRBD1. Germline CDR1 and CDR2: MRHNA and SNTAGT. The CDR3 is 16 residues long. J was trimmed by 4 bases and V by 5 bases; bases with no gene match: 10. The CDR3 DNA follows: TGTGCCAGCAGTTTAGACAGGGGCTCGGGATACAATGAGCAGTTCTTC. Amino acid sequence: CASSLDRGSGYNEQFF.

This clonotype was observed many times. This sequence joins TRBV7-9 and TRBJ1-3; D is uncertain. In germline, CDR1 is SEHNR, CDR2 FQNEAQ (reference sequence). Trimming shortened V by 9 bases and J by 4 bases, and 10 bases separated the two germline ends. CDR3 length: 12 residues. The CDR3 DNA is TGTGCCAGTAGCCCCTCCGGAAACACCATATATTTT. This encodes CASSPSGNTIYF. The whole variable domain, remainder taken from reference TRBV7-9 and TRBJ1-3, is DTGVSQNPRHKITKRGQNVTFRCDPISEHNRLYWYRQTLGQGPEFLTYFQNEAQLEKSRLLSDRFSAERPKGSFSTLEIQRTEQGDSAMYLCASSPSGNTIYFGEGSWLTVV.

This clonotype appeared a few times. This chain links TRBV9 with TRBJ2-2; TRBD1 matches at 7 bases. Germline trimming cut 2 bases from V and 7 bases from J; bases unmatched to any gene: 5. The length of the CDR3 is 14 residues. Germline V lookup: CDR1 SGDLS, CDR2 YYNGEE. CDR3 sequence reads: CASSVGTVGGELFF. The CDR3 region has the DNA TGTGCCAGCAGCGTCGGGACAGTGGGCGGGGAGCTGTTTTTT.

This clonotype was recorded at least ten times. V and J are TRBV20-1 and TRBJ1-5, with 9 positions matching TRBD1. This CDR3 spans 14 amino acids. V dropped 5 bases and J dropped 5; count of bases not matched to a gene: 7. CDR1 DFQATT and CDR2 SNEGSKA come from the germline V gene (reference sequence). The CDR3 here is CSAGGTGLYQPQHF. The CDR3 DNA reads as TGCAGTGCTGGAGGGACAGGGCTTTATCAGCCCCAGCATTTT.

The gene calls are TRBV11-2 and TRBJ2-5; TRBD2 matches at 9 bases. The germline V gene has CDR1 SGHAT and CDR2 FQNNGV. This CDR3 is built from 16 residues. The V and J ends lost 1 base and 2 bases, in that order; junction bases with no gene match: 5. The CDR3 nucleotides read TGTGCCAGCAGCTTAGTTGGTAGCGGGAGTCAAGAGACCCAGTACTTC. Amino acids: CASSLVGSGSQETQYF.

The chain is built from TRBV3-1 and TRBJ1-1; perhaps TRBD1 as D (6 bases). Germline lookup yields CDR1 LGHDT and CDR2 YNNKEL (reference sequence). The CDR3 covers 14 residues. V dropped 5 bases and J dropped 0 bases, with 10 bases sitting between them. CDR3: CASSKRGLNTEAFF. In DNA, the CDR3 is TGTGCCAGCAGCAAAAGGGGGTTGAACACTGAAGCTTTCTTT.

This clonotype was recorded many times. V and J are TRBV28 and TRBJ1-1, with 7 bases aligning to TRBD1. Germline trimming cut 8 bases from V and 3 bases from J; bases unmatched to any gene: 3. Germline V gene lookup returns CDR1 MDHEN and CDR2 SYDVKM. This CDR3 spans 12 amino acids. The CDR3 DNA is TGTGCCAGCTACAGGGGTTACACTGAAGCTTTCTTT. Amino acid sequence: CASYRGYTEAFF.

This chain links TRBV2 with TRBJ2-3; tentative D call: TRBD1 (6 bases). V dropped 6 bases and J dropped 1 base, with 17 bases sitting between them. The CDR3 length is 16 residues. Looked up from germline, CDR1 is SNHLY and CDR2 is FYNNEI. The CDR3 region is CASRTQQGWGTDTQYF. For the CDR3, the DNA is TGTGCCAGCAGGACTCAACAGGGTTGGGGCACAGATACGCAGTATTTT.

In this sample, this clonotype turned up a few times. The genes are TRBV6-2 or TRBV6-3 and TRBJ2-1; tentatively, D is TRBD2 (7 bases). The V gene's germline CDR1 is MNHEY and CDR2 SVGEGT. The CDR3 runs 14 residues. The V end was cut by 2 bases, the J end by 8 bases, with 13 bases between. Here the CDR3 DNA reads TGTGCCAGCAGTTACGTGAGGGGGGGAGATGAGCAGTTCTTC. This translates into CASSYVRGGDEQFF.